These 9 T cell receptor beta chains originate from one sample sequenced in a study of blood T cell repertoires in COVID-19. Method: immunoSEQ multiplex PCR; TCRdb's copy keeps in-frame clones and lacks some. This table holds more than 65,000 clones, 70% to 85% found once. The sample comprised peripheral blood. Source of these receptors: a woman aged 70 to 79 with acute or convalescent COVID-19.

V gene TRBV3-1 (or the pseudogene TRBV3-2) combines with J gene TRBJ1-1; the D is unclear. Per germline, CDR1 LGHDT and CDR2 YNNKEL (reference sequence). The CDR3 extends over 12 amino acids. V lost 1 base, J lost 6 bases, and 6 bases lay in between. The CDR3 spells CASSQARSEAFF. CDR3 DNA sequence: TGTGCCAGCAGCCAAGCCAGATCTGAAGCTTTCTTT.

This chain connects TRBV5-4 to TRBJ2-1; 8 positions match TRBD1. Germline V gene sequence: CDR1 SGHNT, CDR2 YYREEE (reference sequence). With V trimmed by 4 bases and J by 7 bases, 10 bases remained unmatched. The CDR3 has 15 residues. CDR3 protein: CASSVGRTGLNEQFF. CDR3 nucleotides: TGTGCCAGCAGCGTGGGGCGGACAGGGTTGAATGAGCAGTTCTTC.

This chain links TRBV12-3 or TRBV12-4 with TRBJ2-3; 10 bases fit TRBD2. V shed 5 bases, J shed 11 bases, and the junction held 4 bases outside the gene matches. The CDR3 has 12 residues. The CDR3 sequence: CASSPGTSEQYF. In DNA, the CDR3 is TGTGCCAGCAGTCCCGGGACTAGCGAGCAGTATTTT.

To note about this clone: An end of the junction does not agree with germline; a read error may underlie this. The V and J genes are TRBV19 and TRBJ1-1; a weak D match, TRBD1 (5 bases). Germline V gene lookup returns CDR1 LNHDA and CDR2 SQIVND (reference sequence). The CDR3 covers 13 residues. CDR3 DNA: TGTGCCAGTAGTACATATTACCGACAGCCGATCCTCTTT. It is translated as CASSTYYRQPILF. The variable domain in full, with the rest retrieved from reference TRBV19 and TRBJ1-1, is DGGITQSPKYLFRKEGQNVTLSCEQNLNHDAMYWYRQDPGQGLRLIYYSQIVNDFQKGDIAEGYSVSREKKESFPLTVTSAQKNPTAFYLCASSTYYRQPILFGQGTRLTVV.

This clone was found a few times. The rearrangement joins TRBV9 to TRBJ1-2; 10 nucleotides align to TRBD1. This CDR3 region has 17 residues. Germline V gene data show CDR1 as SGDLS and CDR2 as YYNGEE. Trimming at V came to 4 bases and at J to 6 bases, leaving 15 bases not matched to a gene. DNA for the CDR3: TGTGCCAGCAGCTCCACGGACAGGGGGAGTAGGGTGGATGGCTACACCTTC. Its translation is CASSSTDRGSRVDGYTF.

The rearrangement links TRBV9 to TRBJ2-3, with no clear D. With 0 bases removed from V and 0 bases from J, the gap between germline ends came to 5 bases. Germline V gene lookup returns CDR1 SGDLS and CDR2 YYNGEE. The CDR3 covers 14 residues. CDR3 bases: TGTGCCAGCAGCGTAGCTCGGAGCACAGATACGCAGTATTTT. Amino acids: CASSVARSTDTQYF.

V gene TRBV25-1 combines with J gene TRBJ1-3, with a tentative D call TRBD1 (6 bases). The V gene's germline CDR1 is MGHDK and CDR2 SYGVNS. This CDR3 is 14 amino acids long. Trimming pared 4 bases from V and 4 bases from J, leaving 11 bases between. The CDR3 loop reads CASSGGQTGNTIYF. The DNA of the CDR3 is TGTGCCAGCAGTGGTGGACAGACCGGAAACACCATATATTTT.

This clone appeared a few times. J is TRBJ2-7 and V is TRBV29-1; TRBD1 matches 7 bases. Germline lookup yields CDR1 SQVTM and CDR2 ANQGSEA. This CDR3 comprises 12 residues. With V trimmed by 4 bases and J by 6 bases, 6 bases remained unmatched. The CDR3 sequence is CSVVQTGPEQYF. The CDR3 coding sequence is TGCAGCGTTGTTCAGACAGGGCCCGAGCAGTACTTC.

The chain employs TRBV28 and TRBJ2-7; D is possibly TRBD1 (5 bases). This CDR3 has 14 residues. V was shortened by 7 bases and J by 3 bases, with 16 bases between the two germline ends. Germline CDR1 is MDHEN and CDR2 is SYDVKM. As DNA, the CDR3 is TGTGCCAGCACCCGACCCCAGGGTGTCTACGAGCAGTACTTC. Translated: CASTRPQGVYEQYF.